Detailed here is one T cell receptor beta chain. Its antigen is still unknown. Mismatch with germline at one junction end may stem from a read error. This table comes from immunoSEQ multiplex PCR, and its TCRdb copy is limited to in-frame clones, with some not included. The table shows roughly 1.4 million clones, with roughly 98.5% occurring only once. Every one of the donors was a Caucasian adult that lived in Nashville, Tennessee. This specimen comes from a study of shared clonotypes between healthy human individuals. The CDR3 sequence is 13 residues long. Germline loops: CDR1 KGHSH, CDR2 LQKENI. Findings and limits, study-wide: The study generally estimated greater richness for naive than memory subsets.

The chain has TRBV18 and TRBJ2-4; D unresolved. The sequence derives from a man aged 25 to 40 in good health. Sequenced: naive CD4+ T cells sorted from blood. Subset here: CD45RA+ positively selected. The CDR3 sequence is CATSFVAKNIQYF. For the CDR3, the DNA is TGTGCCACCTCATTCGTAGCCAAAAACATTCAGTACTTC.